The rows below give T cell receptor beta chains drawn from one sample of a study of early T cells in non-severe SARS-CoV-2 infection. TCRdb fed the 5' RACE reads into MiXCR, producing one record per CDR3 protein. Here the sample spans more than 55,000 distinct CDR3 sequences, approximately 13% being singletons. The sequenced sample was whole blood. These receptors all stem from an adult who was a healthcare worker with PCR-confirmed SARS-CoV-2 infection or an uninfected control (not recorded which). CDR3s include the opening cysteine and the closing phenylalanine or tryptophan. Each record gives: V gene, D gene, clone size, J gene, CDR3 protein, CDR3 DNA. A D gene is named only where the DNA matches it firmly. Part of the rows lack a size; the others show once, few, many or a class for expanded clones.

V: TRBV13; D: TRBD2; size: many; J: TRBJ2-5; CDR3: CASSLLTGGVQETQYF; DNA: TGTGCCAGCAGCCTCCTCACCGGGGGGGTCCAAGAGACCCAGTACTTC
V: TRBV20-1; D: -; size: few; J: TRBJ1-3; CDR3: CSASGGQGNTIYF; DNA: TGCAGTGCTAGTGGGGGGCAGGGAAACACCATATATTTT
V: TRBV12-3/TRBV12-4; D: -; size: many; J: TRBJ1-3; CDR3: CASSSLGQTSGNTIYF; DNA: TGTGCCAGCAGTTCCCTTGGACAGACCTCTGGAAACACCATATATTTT
V: TRBV5-5; D: -; size: many; J: TRBJ2-5; CDR3: CASSLGYGQETQYF; DNA: TGTGCCAGCAGCTTGGGATACGGTCAAGAGACCCAGTACTTC
V: TRBV12-3/TRBV12-4; D: TRBD1; size: many; J: TRBJ1-2; CDR3: CASSFRDSNDYGYTF; DNA: TGTGCCAGCAGTTTCCGGGACAGCAATGACTATGGCTACACCTTC
V: TRBV7-2; D: -; size: many; J: TRBJ2-5; CDR3: CASSLAASMETQYF; DNA: TGTGCCAGCAGCTTAGCGGCGAGTATGGAGACCCAGTACTTC
V: TRBV18; D: -; size: -; J: TRBJ1-1; CDR3: CASSPTGGMNTEAFF; DNA: TGTGCCAGCTCGCCAACTGGAGGAATGAACACTGAAGCTTTCTTT
V: TRBV3-1; D: -; size: many; J: TRBJ2-4; CDR3: CASSQAPGPPKNIQYF; DNA: TGTGCCAGCAGCCAAGCGCCGGGTCCCCCCAAAAACATTCAGTACTTC
V: TRBV5-1; D: -; size: many; J: TRBJ2-7; CDR3: CASSLDQPTPHEQYF; DNA: TGCGCCAGCAGCTTGGACCAACCAACCCCCCACGAGCAGTACTTC
V: TRBV2; D: -; size: many; J: TRBJ2-7; CDR3: CASSEEVSSYEQYF; DNA: TGTGCCAGCAGTGAAGAGGTTTCCTCCTACGAGCAGTACTTC
V: TRBV14; D: -; size: many; J: TRBJ1-6; CDR3: CASSSRGRSPLHF; DNA: TGTGCCAGCAGCTCCAGGGGAAGGTCACCCCTCCACTTT
V: TRBV11-2; D: TRBD2; size: few; J: TRBJ2-5; CDR3: CASSLGASGGLETQYF; DNA: TGTGCCAGCAGCTTAGGTGCTAGCGGGGGGTTAGAGACCCAGTACTTC
V: TRBV29-1; D: -; size: few; J: TRBJ2-3; CDR3: CSGGPTDTQYF; DNA: TGCAGCGGGGGCCCCACAGATACGCAGTATTTT
V: TRBV12-3/TRBV12-4; D: TRBD1; size: many; J: TRBJ1-2; CDR3: CASHLDRERGYTF; DNA: TGTGCCAGCCATTTGGACAGGGAGAGAGGCTACACCTTC
V: TRBV5-1; D: -; size: many; J: TRBJ2-5; CDR3: CASSLGGEMTQYF; DNA: TGCGCCAGCAGCTTGGGGGGGGAGATGACCCAGTACTTC
V: TRBV5-1; D: -; size: -; J: TRBJ2-7; CDR3: CASSLVSGQSYEQYF; DNA: TGCGCCAGCAGCTTGGTTTCAGGACAGTCCTACGAGCAGTACTTC
V: TRBV10-1; D: TRBD2; size: few; J: TRBJ2-3; CDR3: CASSQAAGGPDTQYF; DNA: TGCGCCAGCAGTCAGGCAGCGGGGGGCCCAGATACGCAGTATTTT
V: TRBV10-2; D: -; size: many; J: TRBJ2-5; CDR3: CASSAGRRQETQYF; DNA: TGCGCCAGCAGTGCGGGGAGGAGACAAGAGACCCAGTACTTC
V: TRBV14; D: TRBD2; size: -; J: TRBJ2-1; CDR3: CASSPYSGGAYNEQFF; DNA: TGTGCCAGCAGCCCCTATAGCGGGGGGGCCTACAATGAGCAGTTCTTC
V: TRBV7-3; D: -; size: many; J: TRBJ2-3; CDR3: CASSPGRVFTDTQYF; DNA: TGTGCCAGCAGCCCGGGCAGAGTTTTCACAGATACGCAGTATTTT
V: TRBV7-3; D: TRBD1; size: many; J: TRBJ2-1; CDR3: CASSLRQGHEQFF; DNA: TGTGCCAGCAGCTTAAGACAGGGCCATGAGCAGTTCTTC
V: TRBV19; D: -; size: many; J: TRBJ1-6; CDR3: CASSFTQGFHGSPLHF; DNA: TGTGCCAGTAGTTTCACCCAGGGGTTCCATGGGTCACCCCTCCACTTT
V: TRBV5-4; D: -; size: few; J: TRBJ2-1; CDR3: CASSRGAGSSYNEQFF; DNA: TGTGCCAGCAGCCGTGGGGCGGGGAGCTCCTACAATGAGCAGTTCTTC
V: TRBV6-5; D: -; size: many; J: TRBJ1-1; CDR3: CASSYGTEAFF; DNA: TGTGCCAGCAGTTATGGGACTGAAGCTTTCTTT
V: TRBV21-1; D: -; size: many; J: TRBJ2-1; CDR3: CASSNSGRVGPQFF; DNA: TGTGCCAGCAGCAATTCAGGCAGGGTGGGACCGCAGTTCTTC
V: TRBV6-2/TRBV6-3; D: -; size: few; J: TRBJ2-5; CDR3: CASSPFQETQYF; DNA: TGTGCCAGCAGTCCTTTCCAAGAGACCCAGTACTTC
V: TRBV10-1; D: -; size: many; J: TRBJ1-1; CDR3: CASSSSPGLPTEAFF; DNA: TGCGCCAGCAGTTCCTCACCGGGTCTTCCCACTGAAGCTTTCTTT
V: TRBV5-1; D: -; size: many; J: TRBJ1-6; CDR3: CASSFILTDWMGNSPLHF; DNA: TGCGCCAGCAGCTTCATATTGACAGATTGGATGGGTAATTCACCCCTCCACTTT
V: TRBV21-1; D: -; size: many; J: TRBJ2-7; CDR3: CASSRPGTSGGPYEQYF; DNA: TGTGCCAGCAGCCGTCCCGGGACTAGCGGGGGGCCCTACGAGCAGTACTTC
V: TRBV11-2; D: -; size: few; J: TRBJ1-2; CDR3: CASSLWHHDGYTF; DNA: TGTGCCAGCAGCTTATGGCACCATGATGGCTACACCTTC
V: TRBV18; D: -; size: many; J: TRBJ1-2; CDR3: CASSPPFRGWGPYGYTF; DNA: TGTGCCAGCTCACCACCGTTCAGGGGATGGGGGCCCTATGGCTACACCTTC
V: TRBV23-1; D: TRBD1; size: few; J: TRBJ1-6; CDR3: CASSNGQGGLSPLHF; DNA: TGCGCCAGCAGCAACGGACAGGGCGGACTCTCACCCCTCCACTTT
V: TRBV15; D: -; size: -; J: TRBJ1-1; CDR3: CATSRQGGNTEAFF; DNA: TGTGCCACCAGCAGACAGGGCGGGAACACTGAAGCTTTCTTT
V: TRBV28; D: TRBD1; size: -; J: TRBJ2-7; CDR3: CASQGAGGSYEQYF; DNA: TGTGCCTCACAGGGGGCAGGAGGGTCCTACGAGCAGTACTTC
V: TRBV10-3; D: -; size: few; J: TRBJ2-3; CDR3: CAISGVGSEDTQYF; DNA: TGTGCCATCAGTGGGGTAGGGTCAGAAGATACGCAGTATTTT
V: TRBV7-2; D: -; size: many; J: TRBJ2-7; CDR3: CASSYASTSYEQYF; DNA: TGTGCCAGCAGCTACGCGAGTACTTCCTACGAGCAGTACTTC
V: TRBV20-1; D: -; size: many; J: TRBJ1-4; CDR3: CSARDAGGGEKLFF; DNA: TGCAGTGCTAGAGATGCGGGAGGCGGTGAAAAACTGTTTTTT
V: TRBV29-1; D: -; size: -; J: TRBJ1-2; CDR3: CSGRTAEAGYTF; DNA: TGCAGCGGTAGGACCGCCGAAGCCGGCTACACCTTC
V: TRBV19; D: -; size: many; J: TRBJ2-5; CDR3: CASKLRTEETQYF; DNA: TGTGCCAGTAAATTGCGGACAGAAGAGACCCAGTACTTC
V: TRBV4-3; D: -; size: many; J: TRBJ1-5; CDR3: CASSQDGAAQGQPQHF; DNA: TGCGCCAGCAGCCAAGATGGGGCAGCTCAGGGTCAGCCCCAGCATTTT
V: TRBV7-9; D: TRBD1; size: -; J: TRBJ2-1; CDR3: CASQPGTDYGQFF; DNA: TGTGCCAGCCAACCCGGGACAGATTATGGGCAGTTCTTC
V: TRBV11-2; D: -; size: -; J: TRBJ2-7; CDR3: CASSPAGSRREQYF; DNA: TGTGCCAGCAGCCCCGCTGGGTCTCGCCGCGAGCAGTACTTC
V: TRBV10-2; D: -; size: many; J: TRBJ2-7; CDR3: CASSDAAREQYF; DNA: TGCGCCAGCAGTGATGCCGCTCGTGAGCAGTACTTC
V: TRBV9; D: -; size: few; J: TRBJ2-5; CDR3: CASSVGSGSGETQYF; DNA: TGTGCCAGCAGCGTAGGGTCCGGGTCTGGAGAGACCCAGTACTTC
V: TRBV7-9; D: -; size: -; J: TRBJ2-7; CDR3: CASSSAAELEQYF; DNA: TGTGCCAGCAGCTCGGCCGCCGAACTCGAGCAGTACTTC
V: TRBV5-1; D: TRBD1; size: many; J: TRBJ1-6; CDR3: CASSTGGRSYNSPLHF; DNA: TGCGCCAGTTCGACAGGGGGCAGGTCCTATAATTCACCCCTCCACTTT
V: TRBV19; D: TRBD2; size: -; J: TRBJ2-1; CDR3: CASRNLAGVISDEQFF; DNA: TGTGCCAGTAGAAACTTAGCGGGGGTGATTAGTGATGAGCAGTTCTTC
V: TRBV19; D: -; size: few; J: TRBJ1-2; CDR3: CASFGGGGGKGYGYTF; DNA: TGTGCCAGTTTCGGCGGAGGCGGGGGTAAAGGCTATGGCTACACCTTC
V: TRBV5-5; D: -; size: -; J: TRBJ1-6; CDR3: CASSLVRAPSPLHF; DNA: TGTGCCAGCAGCTTGGTGAGGGCCCCTTCACCCCTCCACTTT
V: TRBV6-4; D: -; size: many; J: TRBJ1-1; CDR3: CASSDSWDTEAFF; DNA: TGTGCCAGCAGTGACTCGTGGGACACTGAAGCTTTCTTT
V: TRBV7-6; D: -; size: -; J: TRBJ1-1; CDR3: CASSLIGGRTEAFF; DNA: TGTGCCAGCAGCTTAATCGGGGGCCGCACTGAAGCTTTCTTT